A selection of T cell receptor beta chains follows, all from one sample in a study of monozygotic twins with inflammatory bowel disease. TCRdb reprocessed the 5' RACE reads and reports one entry per CDR3 protein, with no DNA. The repertoire table contains 150,000 to 200,000 distinct CDR3 sequences. Input material: blood. These TCRs come from a human donor with ulcerative colitis or Crohn's disease, or a healthy co-twin of an affected twin (not recorded which). Both conserved end residues are part of each CDR3. Each record gives: V gene, J gene, CDR3 protein.

>TRBV18|TRBJ2-3
CASSPSPDTQYF
>TRBV10-1|TRBJ2-1
CASSDSTEKFF
>TRBV25-1|TRBJ2-2
CASSEERGPFANTGELFF
>TRBV20-1|TRBJ2-7
CSAKGADLTYEQYF
>TRBV5-6|TRBJ1-1
CASSSVEGGAFF
>TRBV7-7|TRBJ2-3
CASSGGASPDTQYF
>TRBV20-1|TRBJ1-1
CSARGENTEAFF
>TRBV19|TRBJ2-3
CASSIRDLSTDTQYF
>TRBV4-1|TRBJ2-7
CASSQEEGTPYEQYF
>TRBV11-1|TRBJ2-7
CASSIGYSSSYEQYF
>TRBV27|TRBJ1-6
CASSLSGGGSYNSPLHF
>TRBV20-1|TRBJ1-3
CSAGFSGNTIYF
>TRBV3-1|TRBJ1-4
CASSLVGRGGRLEKLFF
>TRBV20-1|TRBJ1-1
CSAVRANTEAFF
>TRBV12-3/TRBV12-4|TRBJ1-1
CASSKGQGNTEAFF
>TRBV20-1|TRBJ2-1
CSAWRGYNEQFF
>TRBV4-3|TRBJ1-4
CASSRQGTNEKLFF
>TRBV28|TRBJ2-4
CASRDRGDIQYF
>TRBV4-3|TRBJ1-1
CASSQDYGLNTEAFF
>TRBV30|TRBJ2-7
CAWSGGKWSYEQYF
>TRBV27|TRBJ2-5
CASRGRTSGRMETQYF
>TRBV11-2|TRBJ2-5
CASSLYGTSGFQETQYF
>TRBV6-5|TRBJ2-7
CASSYRRSGRDEQYF